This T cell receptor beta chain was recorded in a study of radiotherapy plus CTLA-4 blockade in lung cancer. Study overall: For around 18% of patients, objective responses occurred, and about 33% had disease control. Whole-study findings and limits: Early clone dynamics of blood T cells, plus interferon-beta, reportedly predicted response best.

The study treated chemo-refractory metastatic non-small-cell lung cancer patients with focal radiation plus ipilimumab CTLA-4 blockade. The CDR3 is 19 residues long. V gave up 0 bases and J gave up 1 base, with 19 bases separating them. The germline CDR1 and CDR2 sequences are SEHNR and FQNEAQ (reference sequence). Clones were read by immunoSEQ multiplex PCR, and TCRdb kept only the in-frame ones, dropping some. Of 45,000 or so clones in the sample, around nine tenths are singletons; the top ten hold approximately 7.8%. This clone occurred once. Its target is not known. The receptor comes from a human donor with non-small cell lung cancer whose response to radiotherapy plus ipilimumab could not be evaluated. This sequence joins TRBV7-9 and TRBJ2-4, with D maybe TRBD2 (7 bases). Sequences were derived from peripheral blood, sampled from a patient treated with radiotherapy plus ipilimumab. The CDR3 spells CASSLAIGGGRMAKNIQYF. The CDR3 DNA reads TGTGCCAGCAGCTTAGCGATTGGGGGGGGGCGGATGGCCAAAAACATTCAGTACTTC.